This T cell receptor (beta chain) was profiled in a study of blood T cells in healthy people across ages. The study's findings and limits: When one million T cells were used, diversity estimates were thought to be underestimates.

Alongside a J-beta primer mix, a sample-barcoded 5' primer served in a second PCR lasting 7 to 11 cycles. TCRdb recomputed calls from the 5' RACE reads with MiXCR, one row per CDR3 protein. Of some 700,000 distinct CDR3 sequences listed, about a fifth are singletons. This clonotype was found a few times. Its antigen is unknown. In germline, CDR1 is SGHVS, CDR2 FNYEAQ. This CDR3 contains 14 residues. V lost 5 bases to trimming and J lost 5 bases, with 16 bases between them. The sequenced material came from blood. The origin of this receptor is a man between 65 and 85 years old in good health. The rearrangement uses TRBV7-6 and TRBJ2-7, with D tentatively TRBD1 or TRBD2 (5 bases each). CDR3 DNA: TGTGCCAGCAGCCAAAACCTGAGGGACCACGAGCAGTACTTC. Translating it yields CASSQNLRDHEQYF.